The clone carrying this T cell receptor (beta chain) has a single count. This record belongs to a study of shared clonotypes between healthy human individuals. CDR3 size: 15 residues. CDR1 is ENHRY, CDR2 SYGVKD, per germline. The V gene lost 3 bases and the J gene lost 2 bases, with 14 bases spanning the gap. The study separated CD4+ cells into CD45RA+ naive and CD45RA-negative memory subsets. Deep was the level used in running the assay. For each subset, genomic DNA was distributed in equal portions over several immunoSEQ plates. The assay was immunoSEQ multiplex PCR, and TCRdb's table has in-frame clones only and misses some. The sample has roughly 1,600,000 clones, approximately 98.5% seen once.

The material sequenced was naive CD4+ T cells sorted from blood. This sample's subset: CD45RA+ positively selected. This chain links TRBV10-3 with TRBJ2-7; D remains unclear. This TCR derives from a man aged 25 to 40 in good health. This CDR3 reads CAISEFSKQPYEQYF. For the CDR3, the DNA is TGTGCCATCAGTGAATTTAGTAAACAACCCTACGAGCAGTACTTC.